This T cell receptor (beta chain) derives from a study of metastatic and nonmetastatic thyroid tumors. Turning to the study itself: Thyroid patients, malignant and benign, had repertoires compared across blood and tumor or nodule tissue.

The V and J ends lost 3 bases and 5 bases respectively, with 18 bases between them. Germline CDR1 and CDR2: SGHAT and FQDESV (reference sequence). The CDR3 is 16 residues long. None of the patients had undergone any treatment ahead of thyroid surgery. This clone has at least ten counts. TCRdb reassembled clones from the PCR reads with MiXCR. This sample has roughly 93,000 clones, with roughly 12% found just once. The clonotype originates from a female donor with papillary thyroid cancer or a benign thyroid nodule (not recorded which). Some clones in this sample may be carry-over from other donors' samples. The gene calls are TRBV11-1 and TRBJ2-3; D may be TRBD1 or TRBD2 (5 bases each). The specimen sequenced was blood. CDR3 protein: CASSLFYRDAEDTQYF. CDR3 bases: TGTGCCAGCAGCTTGTTCTACCGGGACGCCGAAGATACGCAGTATTTT. Based on the CDR3 plus reference TRBV11-1 and TRBJ2-3, the full variable domain is EAEVAQSPRYKITEKSQAVAFWCDPISGHATLYWYRQILGQGPELLVQFQDESVVDDSQLPKDRFSAERLKGVDSTLKIQPAELGDSAMYLCASSLFYRDAEDTQYFGPGTRLTVL.